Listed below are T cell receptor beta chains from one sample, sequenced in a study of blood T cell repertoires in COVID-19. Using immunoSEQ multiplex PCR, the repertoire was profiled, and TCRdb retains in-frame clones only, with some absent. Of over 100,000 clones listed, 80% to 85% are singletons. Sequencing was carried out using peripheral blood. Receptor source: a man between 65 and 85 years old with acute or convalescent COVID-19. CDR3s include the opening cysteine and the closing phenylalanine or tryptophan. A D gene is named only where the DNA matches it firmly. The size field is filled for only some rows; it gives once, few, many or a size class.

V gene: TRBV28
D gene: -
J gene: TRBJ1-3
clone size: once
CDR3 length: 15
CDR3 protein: CASTNNPSSGNTIYF
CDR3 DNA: TGTGCCAGCACCAATAACCCCAGCTCTGGAAACACCATATATTTT

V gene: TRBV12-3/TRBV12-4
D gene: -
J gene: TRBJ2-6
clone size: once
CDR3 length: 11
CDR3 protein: CASTGANVLTF
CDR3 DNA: TGTGCCAGCACAGGGGCCAACGTCCTGACTTTC

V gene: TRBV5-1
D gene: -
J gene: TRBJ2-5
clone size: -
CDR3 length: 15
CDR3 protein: CASSLVGAMRETQYF
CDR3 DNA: TGCGCCAGCAGCTTGGTGGGGGCTATGAGGGAGACCCAGTACTTC

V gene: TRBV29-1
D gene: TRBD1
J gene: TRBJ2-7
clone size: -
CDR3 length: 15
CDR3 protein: CSVELQGSPLYEQYF
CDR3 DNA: TGCAGCGTTGAATTACAGGGGAGCCCCCTTTACGAGCAGTACTTC

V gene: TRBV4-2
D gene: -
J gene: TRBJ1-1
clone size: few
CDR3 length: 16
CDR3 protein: CASSQDGAHLNTEAFF
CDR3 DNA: TGTGCCAGCAGCCAAGATGGGGCGCACCTGAACACTGAAGCTTTCTTT

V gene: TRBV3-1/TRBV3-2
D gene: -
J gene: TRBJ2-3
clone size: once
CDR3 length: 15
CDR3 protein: CASSTSGASTDTQYF
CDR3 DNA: TGTGCCAGCAGCACGTCGGGTGCTAGCACAGATACGCAGTATTTT

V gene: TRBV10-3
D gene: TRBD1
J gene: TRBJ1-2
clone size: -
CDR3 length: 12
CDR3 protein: CAIRGTGEGYTF
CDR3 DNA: TGTGCCATCAGGGGGACAGGGGAAGGCTACACCTTC

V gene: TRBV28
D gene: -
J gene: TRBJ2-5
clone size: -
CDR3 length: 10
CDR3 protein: CASGRETQYF
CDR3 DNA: TGTGCCAGCGGCAGGGAGACCCAGTACTTC

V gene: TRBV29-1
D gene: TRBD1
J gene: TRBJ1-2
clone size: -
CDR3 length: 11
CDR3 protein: CSAGQAGGYTF
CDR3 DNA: TGCAGCGCCGGACAGGCCGGTGGCTACACCTTC

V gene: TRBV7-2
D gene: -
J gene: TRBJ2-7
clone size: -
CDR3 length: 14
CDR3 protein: CASSRDWSSYEQYF
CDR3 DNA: TGTGCCAGCAGCCGGGACTGGAGCTCCTACGAGCAGTACTTC

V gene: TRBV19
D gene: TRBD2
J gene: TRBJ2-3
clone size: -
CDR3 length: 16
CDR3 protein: CASSMRGAGSVDTQYF
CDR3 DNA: TGTGCCAGTAGTATGAGGGGAGCGGGGAGCGTAGATACGCAGTATTTT

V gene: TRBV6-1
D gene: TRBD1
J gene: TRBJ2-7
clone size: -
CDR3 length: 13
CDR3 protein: CASRRQGVHEQYF
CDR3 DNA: TGTGCCAGCAGACGACAGGGGGTCCACGAGCAGTACTTC

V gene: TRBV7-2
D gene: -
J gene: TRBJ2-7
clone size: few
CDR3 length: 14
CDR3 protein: CASSSRGAGPEQYF
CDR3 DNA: TGTGCCAGCAGCTCACGGGGAGCGGGCCCCGAGCAGTACTTC

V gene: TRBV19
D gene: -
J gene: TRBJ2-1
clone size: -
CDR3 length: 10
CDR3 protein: CASRGAGQFF
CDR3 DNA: TGTGCCAGTAGAGGTGCGGGGCAGTTCTTC

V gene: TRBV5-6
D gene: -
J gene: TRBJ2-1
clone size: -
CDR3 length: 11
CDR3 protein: CASSSLSEQFF
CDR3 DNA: TGTGCCAGCAGCTCGCTAAGTGAGCAGTTCTTC

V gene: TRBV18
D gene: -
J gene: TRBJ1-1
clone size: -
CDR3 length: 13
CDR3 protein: CASSPIRGTEAFF
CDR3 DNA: TGTGCCAGCTCACCAATACGGGGGACTGAAGCTTTCTTT

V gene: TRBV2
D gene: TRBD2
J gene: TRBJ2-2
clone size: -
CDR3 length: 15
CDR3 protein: CASSELAANTGELFF
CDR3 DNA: TGTGCCAGCAGTGAGCTAGCGGCGAACACCGGGGAGCTGTTTTTT

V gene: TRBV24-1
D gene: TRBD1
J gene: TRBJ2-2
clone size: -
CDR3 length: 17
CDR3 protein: CATSDVRGGSGSSLLFF
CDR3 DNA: TGTGCCACCAGTGATGTTAGAGGGGGCAGCGGAAGCAGTTTGCTGTTTTTT

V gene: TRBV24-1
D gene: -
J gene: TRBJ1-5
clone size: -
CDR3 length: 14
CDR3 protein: CATSGQASNQPQHF
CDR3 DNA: TGTGCCACCAGTGGACAGGCGAGCAATCAGCCCCAGCATTTT

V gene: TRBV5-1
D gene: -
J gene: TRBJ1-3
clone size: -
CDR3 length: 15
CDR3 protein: CASSSQGDSGNTIYF
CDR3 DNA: TGCGCCAGCAGCTCTCAGGGTGACTCTGGAAACACCATATATTTT

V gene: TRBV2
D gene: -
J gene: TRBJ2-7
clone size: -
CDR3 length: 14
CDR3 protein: CASSGGRSSYEQYF
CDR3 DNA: TGTGCCAGCAGTGGAGGCCGTAGCTCCTACGAGCAGTACTTC

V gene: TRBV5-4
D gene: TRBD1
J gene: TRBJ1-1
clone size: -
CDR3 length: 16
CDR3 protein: CASSLGQGANSREAFF
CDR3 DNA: TGTGCCAGCAGCTTGGGACAGGGGGCCAACAGCCGTGAAGCTTTCTTT

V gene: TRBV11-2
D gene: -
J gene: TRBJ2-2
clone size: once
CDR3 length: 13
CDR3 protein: CASTLVQGPELFF
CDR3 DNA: TGTGCCAGCACCTTAGTACAGGGACCAGAGCTGTTTTTT

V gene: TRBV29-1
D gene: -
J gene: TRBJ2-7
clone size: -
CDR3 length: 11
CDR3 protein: CSGTEGYEQYF
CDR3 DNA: TGCAGCGGGACAGAGGGGTACGAGCAGTACTTC

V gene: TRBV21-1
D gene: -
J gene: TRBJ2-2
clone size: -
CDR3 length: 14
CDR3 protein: CASSSGGPTGELFF
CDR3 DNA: TGTGCCAGCAGCTCGGGGGGTCCGACCGGGGAGCTGTTTTTT

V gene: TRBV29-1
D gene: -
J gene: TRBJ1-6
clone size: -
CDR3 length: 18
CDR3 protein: CSAPKIDTQETNNSPLHF
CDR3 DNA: TGCAGCGCTCCCAAAATTGACACCCAAGAAACAAATAATTCACCCCTCCACTTT